A selection of T cell receptor beta chains follows, all from one sample in a study of cytomegalovirus exposure and HLA in healthy donors. TCRdb's table, derived via immunoSEQ multiplex PCR, lists solely in-frame clones and lacks some. This sample has around 170,000 clones, with approximately 85% found just once. Input material: PBMCs. These receptors were obtained from a woman aged 18-35 years in good health and CMV-seronegative. Both conserved end residues are part of each CDR3. A D gene is named only where the DNA matches it firmly. Size tells how often a clone was seen (once, few, many) or the class of an expanded clone, and some rows leave it out.

V gene,clone size,D gene,J gene,CDR3 length,CDR3 protein,CDR3 DNA
TRBV6-1,NA,TRBD2,TRBJ2-5,15,CASSENPSGTWEQYF,TGTGCCAGCAGTGAAAATCCTAGCGGGACTTGGGAGCAGTACTTC
TRBV19,NA,TRBD2,TRBJ2-1,16,CASSITLAGFYNEQFF,TGTGCCAGTAGTATTACCCTAGCGGGATTCTACAATGAGCAGTTCTTC
TRBV7-2,NA,TRBD2,TRBJ2-7,14,CASSSMGLSYEQYF,TGTGCCAGCAGCTCAATGGGACTATCGTACGAGCAGTACTTC
TRBV19,NA,NA,TRBJ2-5,15,CATQPRGRAQETQYF,TGTGCCACCCAGCCAAGGGGCAGGGCTCAAGAGACCCAGTACTTC
TRBV28,NA,NA,TRBJ2-7,15,CASLSPDSTSYEQYF,TGTGCCAGCCTGAGTCCTGACTCTACCTCCTACGAGCAGTACTTC
TRBV6-5,NA,TRBD1,TRBJ1-2,15,CASSSRTGINYGYTF,TGTGCCAGCAGTTCTCGGACAGGGATTAACTATGGCTACACCTTC
TRBV5-1,NA,TRBD2,TRBJ2-5,18,CASSAGLAGGPFLETQYF,TGCGCCAGCAGCGCAGGACTAGCGGGAGGGCCTTTTTTAGAGACCCAGTACTTC
TRBV5-1,NA,TRBD2,TRBJ2-5,14,CASSEGLAEETQYF,TGCGCCAGCAGCGAGGGACTAGCGGAAGAGACCCAGTACTTC
TRBV6-6,few,TRBD1,TRBJ1-2,14,CASKNFRGRFGYTF,TGTGCCAGCAAAAACTTCAGGGGGCGATTTGGCTACACCTTC
TRBV27,once,TRBD2,TRBJ2-5,16,CASSLSYRGGKETQYF,TGTGCCAGCAGTTTATCGTATCGGGGGGGGAAAGAGACCCAGTACTTC
TRBV2,NA,NA,TRBJ1-3,14,CASRGDYSGNTIYF,TGTGCCAGCAGGGGGGACTACTCTGGAAACACCATATATTTT
TRBV29-1,NA,TRBD1,TRBJ2-5,12,CNWTGGQETQYF,TGCAACTGGACAGGGGGGCAAGAGACCCAGTACTTC
TRBV13,NA,TRBD2,TRBJ2-3,18,CASSFGTSGRRVGDTQYF,TGTGCCAGCAGCTTTGGGACTAGCGGGAGGAGGGTCGGAGATACGCAGTATTTT
TRBV5-1,NA,TRBD1,TRBJ1-1,14,CASSMGQGVTEAFF,TGCGCCAGCAGCATGGGACAGGGGGTGACTGAAGCTTTCTTT
TRBV15,once,NA,TRBJ1-1,13,CATSSFMNTEAFF,TGTGCCACCAGCAGTTTTATGAACACTGAAGCTTTCTTT
TRBV6-5,NA,NA,TRBJ2-5,14,CASGTNDGTPPEYF,TGTGCCAGCGGGACGAACGACGGGACTCCGCCTGAGTACTTC
TRBV25-1,NA,NA,TRBJ1-2,13,CASSESTLYGYTF,TGTGCCAGCAGTGAGTCCACTCTCTATGGCTACACCTTC
TRBV7-9,NA,NA,TRBJ2-7,13,CASSLAEGDEQYF,TGTGCCAGCAGCTTAGCAGAGGGTGACGAGCAGTACTTC
TRBV15,NA,TRBD1,TRBJ2-2,15,CATSGDSPNTGELFF,TGTGCCACCAGCGGGGACAGCCCGAACACCGGGGAGCTGTTTTTT
TRBV7-2,once,TRBD2,TRBJ2-2,18,CASSVRLAGGVNTGELFF,TGTGCCAGCAGCGTGAGACTAGCGGGAGGGGTGAACACCGGGGAGCTGTTTTTT
TRBV1,NA,NA,TRBJ2-1,15,CTSSQSGRVHNEQFF,TGCACCAGCAGCCAAAGCGGGCGAGTTCACAATGAGCAGTTCTTC
TRBV2,NA,TRBD1,TRBJ2-7,14,CASTGTGSLYEQYF,TGTGCCAGCACTGGGACAGGGAGCCTCTACGAGCAGTACTTC
TRBV28,NA,TRBD2,TRBJ2-7,15,CASRTRHGGSYEQYF,TGTGCCAGCAGAACTAGGCACGGCGGGAGTTACGAGCAGTACTTC
TRBV30,NA,NA,TRBJ1-5,13,CAWSVGVNQPQHF,TGTGCCTGGAGTGTAGGGGTAAATCAGCCCCAGCATTTT
TRBV28,NA,NA,TRBJ1-1,15,CASSLLGLGDAEAFF,TGTGCCAGCAGTTTACTCGGACTGGGCGACGCTGAAGCTTTCTTT
TRBV18,NA,NA,TRBJ1-2,15,CASSPWPGSNYGYTF,TGTGCCAGCTCACCATGGCCCGGGTCTAACTATGGCTACACCTTC
TRBV6-1,once,TRBD2,TRBJ2-7,16,CASSDLETSSVYEQYF,TGTGCCAGCAGTGATCTGGAGACTAGCTCAGTCTACGAGCAGTACTTC
TRBV5-6,once,NA,TRBJ1-2,14,CASSLTGVNYGYTF,TGTGCCAGCAGCTTGACAGGAGTTAACTATGGCTACACCTTC
TRBV5-1,NA,TRBD1,TRBJ1-2,15,CASSLAGQVPYGYTF,TGCGCCAGCAGCTTGGCTGGACAGGTACCTTATGGCTACACCTTC